These 19 T cell receptor beta chains were all obtained from the same sample, sequenced in a study of sequential checkpoint blockade in melanoma. Assay: immunoSEQ multiplex PCR; the TCRdb copy retains only in-frame clones and omits some. Found here are 4,500 to 5,500 clones, about 68% of them singletons; the top ten hold about 25%. As for treatment: randomized to nivolumab then ipilimumab (arm A) or the reverse (arm B). This sample comprised CD8+ T cells sorted from blood (inferred from file names), obtained from a patient given nivolumab and ipilimumab in sequence. Receptors originate from a human donor with melanoma.

Points on this clone: Different DNA sequences within this sample yield the same CDR3. In nucleotides, the CDR3 is TGTGCCAGCAGCGTAGAAGGGACTAGCGCTTCAGATACGCAGTATTTT. Its protein is CASSVEGTSASDTQYF. The chain couples TRBV9 to TRBJ2-3; 10 positions match TRBD2. This CDR3 is 16 amino acids long. CDR1 and CDR2 (germline): SGDLS, YYNGEE. J was trimmed by 4 bases and V by 0 bases; bases with no gene match: 5.

The rearrangement uses TRBV7-9 and TRBJ2-1; maybe TRBD2 (6 bases). The ends were cut back, 5 bases at V and 4 bases at J, with 18 bases in the middle. The CDR3 length is 16 residues. CDR1 is SEHNR, CDR2 FQNEAQ, per germline (reference sequence). The CDR3 loop is CASSLTDGGTYNEQFF. CDR3 sequence (DNA): TGTGCCAGCAGCCTTACGGATGGCGGGACTTACAATGAGCAGTTCTTC.

In this sample, this clone turned up once. The chain recombines TRBV13 with TRBJ2-5, with D possibly being TRBD1 (5 bases). V was trimmed by 1 base and J by 3 bases, leaving 9 bases between them. Germline V gene data show CDR1 as PRHDT and CDR2 as FYEKMQ (reference sequence). This CDR3 has 14 residues. The CDR3 DNA reads TGTGCCAGCAGCTTAGCAGGCAGGGAAGAGACCCAGTACTTC. It codes for CASSLAGREETQYF.

The V and J genes are TRBV15 and TRBJ1-2, with TRBD1 identical over 8 bases. The V and J ends lost 1 base and 4 bases, in that order; junction bases with no gene match: 8. CDR1 and CDR2 (germline): LNHNV, YYDKDF (reference sequence). The CDR3 is 16 residues long. CDR3 sequence (DNA): TGTGCCACCAGCAGAGGGACAGGGCCAGGGGCCTATGGCTACACCTTC. Amino acids: CATSRGTGPGAYGYTF. The whole variable domain, remainder taken from reference TRBV15 and TRBJ1-2, is DAMVIQNPRYQVTQFGKPVTLSCSQTLNHNVMYWYQQKSSQAPKLLFHYYDKDFNNEADTPDNFQSRRPNTSFCFLDIRSPGLGDTAMYLCATSRGTGPGAYGYTFGSGTRLTVV.

The rearrangement joins TRBV9 to TRBJ2-5; the D gene is possibly TRBD2 (7 bases). Trimming cost V 3 bases and J 0 bases, with 15 bases left between them. This CDR3 region has 16 residues. CDR1 is SGDLS, CDR2 YYNGEE, per germline. The CDR3 DNA is TGTGCCAGCAGCGCAAGAGGGGGGGTAAACCAAGAGACCCAGTACTTC. As protein: CASSARGGVNQETQYF. The whole variable domain, filled in from reference TRBV9 and TRBJ2-5, reads DSGVTQTPKHLITATGQRVTLRCSPRSGDLSVYWYQQSLDQGLQFLIQYYNGEERAKGNILERFSAQQFPDLHSELNLSSLELGDSALYFCASSARGGVNQETQYFGPGTRLLVL.

The chain has TRBV7-9 and TRBJ2-2; 8 bases map to TRBD2. CDR1 is SEHNR, CDR2 FQNEAQ, per germline (reference sequence). The CDR3 runs 16 residues. V trimming: 5 bases; J trimming: 2 bases; junction bases outside the gene matches: 7. CDR3 sequence reads: CASSPGLVYNTGELFF. The CDR3 region has the DNA TGTGCCAGCAGCCCGGGACTAGTGTACAACACCGGGGAGCTGTTTTTT.

The chain is built from TRBV27 and TRBJ2-1, with D possibly TRBD2 on 5 matching bases. Trimming took off 1 base at V and 2 bases at J, with 15 bases between the two ends. From germline, CDR1 is MNHEY and CDR2 SMNVEV (reference sequence). The length of the CDR3 is 17 residues. The DNA for the CDR3 is TGTGCCAGCAGTTTATGGGTTGCGGGTGTCACCTACAATGAGCAGTTCTTC. Its translation is CASSLWVAGVTYNEQFF.

The chain is built from TRBV7-9 and TRBJ2-3; 7 bases are a match to TRBD2. Germline CDR1 is SEHNR and CDR2 is FQNEAQ (reference sequence). This CDR3 is built from 16 residues. V trimming: 0 bases; J trimming: 0 bases; junction bases outside the gene matches: 3. DNA of the CDR3: TGTGCCAGCAGCTTAGCAGCGGGACCTAGCACAGATACGCAGTATTTT. This sequence encodes CASSLAAGPSTDTQYF. Full variable domain (remainder filled in from reference TRBV7-9 and TRBJ2-3): DTGVSQNPRHKITKRGQNVTFRCDPISEHNRLYWYRQTLGQGPEFLTYFQNEAQLEKSRLLSDRFSAERPKGSFSTLEIQRTEQGDSAMYLCASSLAAGPSTDTQYFGPGTRLTVL.

The chain couples TRBV4-1 to TRBJ2-3; TRBD2 aligns across 11 bases. V shed 1 base, J shed 3 bases, and the junction held 0 bases outside the gene matches. Germline CDR1 is MGHRA and CDR2 is YSYEKL. CDR3 length equals 15 residues. CDR3: CASSQVAGGTDTQYF. In DNA, the CDR3 is TGCGCCAGCAGCCAAGTAGCGGGGGGGACAGATACGCAGTATTTT.

The table lists this clone with a few counts. This chain links TRBV5-4 with TRBJ1-2; D not resolved. CDR3 length: 14 amino acids. V was clipped by 1 base and J by 1 base, with 8 bases between them. Germline V lookup: CDR1 SGHNT, CDR2 YYREEE (reference sequence). The CDR3 loop is CASSLTNYNYGYTF. For the CDR3, the DNA is TGTGCCAGCAGCTTGACGAACTATAACTATGGCTACACCTTC. Combining the CDR3 with reference TRBV5-4 and TRBJ1-2 gives the whole variable domain ETGVTQSPTHLIKTRGQQVTLRCSSQSGHNTVSWYQQALGQGPQFIFQYYREEENGRGNFPPRFSGLQFPNYSSELNVNALELDDSALYLCASSLTNYNYGYTFGSGTRLTVV.

The chain combines TRBV5-1 with TRBJ2-7; perhaps TRBD2 as D (6 bases). Looked up from germline, CDR1 is SGHRS and CDR2 is YFSETQ. The CDR3 is 14 amino acids. V was cut by 0 bases and J by 6 bases, with 13 bases left in between. The CDR3, as DNA: TGCGCCAGCAGCTTGGCCGGCGGGGAAAGCGAGCAGTACTTC. Encoded protein: CASSLAGGESEQYF.

In nucleotides, the CDR3 is TGTGCCAGTACGGTGGGAGGGACCTCGTACAATGAGCAGTTCTTC. Its translation is CASTVGGTSYNEQFF. The V gene is TRBV19, the J gene TRBJ2-1; 7 nucleotides match TRBD2. The CDR3 contains 15 residues. Germline trimming cut 7 bases from V and 4 bases from J; bases unmatched to any gene: 10. Germline V gene sequence: CDR1 LNHDA, CDR2 SQIVND (reference sequence).

The V call is TRBV13, the J call TRBJ2-2; 11 nucleotides align to TRBD1. The trim removed 2 bases at V and 3 bases at J, leaving 8 bases unmatched. There are 18 residues in the CDR3. Germline V CDR1 and CDR2: PRHDT, FYEKMQ (reference sequence). CDR3 amino acids: CASSLRGPGQGDTGELFF. The CDR3 nucleotides are TGTGCCAGCAGCTTACGGGGACCGGGACAGGGGGACACCGGGGAGCTGTTTTTT.

This clone is termed medium-sized. This chain uses TRBV4-1 with TRBJ1-5; D is unclear. This CDR3 has 16 residues. Germline assignment: CDR1 MGHRA and CDR2 YSYEKL. V was pared by 1 base and J by 0 bases, with 10 bases between. CDR3 region: CASSQVQAYSNQPQHF. As DNA, the CDR3 is TGCGCCAGCAGCCAAGTTCAGGCATATAGCAATCAGCCCCAGCATTTT.

V is TRBV11-1 and J is TRBJ2-7; D not certain. Germline values: CDR1 SGHAT, CDR2 FQDESV (reference sequence). The CDR3 sequence is 12 residues long. Trimming shortened V by 4 bases and J by 5 bases, and 9 bases separated the two germline ends. Here the CDR3 reads CASSSLSDEQYF. The CDR3 region has the DNA TGTGCCAGCAGCTCCCTCTCGGACGAGCAGTACTTC.

The rearrangement links TRBV27 to TRBJ2-1; possibly TRBD2 for D (6 bases). The CDR3 is made up of 13 amino acids. V dropped 2 bases and J dropped 6 bases, with 8 bases sitting between them. Germline lookup yields CDR1 MNHEY and CDR2 SMNVEV (reference sequence). The CDR3 here is CASSLTSINEQFF. CDR3 DNA: TGTGCCAGCAGTTTAACTAGCATCAATGAGCAGTTCTTC.

The chain recombines TRBV7-9 with TRBJ2-7, with 8 bases matching TRBD2. Germline-derived CDR1 and CDR2 are SEHNR and FQNEAQ (reference sequence). Trimming removed 5 bases from V and 3 bases from J; junction bases left unmatched: 6. CDR3 length: 14 amino acids. CDR3 nucleotide sequence: TGTGCCAGCAGCCATAGCGGGACGAGCTACGAGCAGTACTTC. As protein: CASSHSGTSYEQYF.

The chain joins TRBV6-1 to TRBJ2-1; D may be TRBD2 (7 bases). Trimming took 5 bases from V and 2 from J, leaving 19 bases between them. The CDR3 runs 17 residues. The germline V gene encodes CDR1 MNHNS and CDR2 SASEGT. CDR3 bases: TGTGCCAGCAGTCAAGGGGGGGGGCAGTCGGCCTACAATGAGCAGTTCTTC. Translated, it gives CASSQGGGQSAYNEQFF.

The gene calls are TRBV7-4 and TRBJ2-4; 7 positions agree with TRBD2. There are 11 residues in the CDR3. Germline V gives CDR1 SGHVT, CDR2 SQSDAQ. V shed 5 bases and J 9 bases; nucleotides not matched to a gene: 1. The CDR3 DNA reads as TGTGCCAGCAGCGGGAGGGGCATTCAGTACTTC. It yields the protein CASSGRGIQYF.